This TCR beta chain came from a study of T cell responses to AZD1222 COVID-19 vaccine. Sequenced by immunoSEQ multiplex PCR; TCRdb stores in-frame clones only, minus some. The data hold some 190,000 clones, with roughly 92% observed a single time. Germline CDR1 reads LNHDA; CDR2 reads SQIVND (reference sequence). The ends were cut back, 0 bases at V and 7 bases at J, with 6 bases in the middle. The CDR3 is 13 residues long. Points on this clone: Other DNA sequences in the sample encode the same CDR3.

This receptor was taken from an adult who received the AZD1222 COVID-19 vaccine. This rearrangement joins TRBV19 to TRBJ2-2; D gene uncertain. This specimen consisted of peripheral blood, obtained 28 days after the second AZD1222 dose. The CDR3 DNA follows: TGTGCCAGTAGTATAGACCGGGTCGGGGAGCTGTTTTTT. Amino acids: CASSIDRVGELFF.